A single sample is the source of the 32 T cell receptor beta chains below, sequenced in a study of T cell responses to AZD1222 COVID-19 vaccine. Sequencing used immunoSEQ multiplex PCR; TCRdb keeps in-frame clones, though not all of them. Of tens of thousands of clones in the sample, about 82% are singletons; the top ten hold over 8%. The specimen was peripheral blood, collected on day 0 of AZD1222 vaccination. Receptors were obtained from an adult in good health.

The gene calls are TRBV11-3 and TRBJ2-2; D possibly matches TRBD1 or TRBD2 (6 bases each). Germline V lookup: CDR1 SGHNT, CDR2 YENEEA. This CDR3 is 16 amino acids long. V lost 1 base and J 7 bases, leaving 16 bases between the germline ends. CDR3 loop: CASSLVPSGEDGELFF. Here the CDR3 DNA reads TGTGCCAGCAGCTTAGTTCCGTCAGGGGAGGACGGGGAGCTGTTTTTT.

The J gene is TRBJ2-7, the V gene TRBV6-5; D is unresolved. This CDR3 spans 12 amino acids. The germline CDR1 and CDR2 sequences are MNHEY and SVGAGI. Trimming left V 7 bases short and J 6 bases short, with 13 bases between. The CDR3 reads CASNRPGGEQYF. In nucleotides, the CDR3 is TGTGCCAGCAACCGGCCCGGCGGCGAGCAGTACTTC.

The V and J genes are TRBV12-3 or TRBV12-4 and TRBJ2-5; D is perhaps TRBD2 (6 bases). This CDR3 is built from 13 residues. Trimming removed 6 bases at V and 6 bases at J, with 14 bases between. The CDR3 sequence: CASSPGGWKTQYF. The CDR3 coding sequence is TGTGCCAGCAGCCCCGGGGGTTGGAAGACCCAGTACTTC.

V usage is TRBV6-5 and J usage is TRBJ2-7; no definite D call. The germline V and J ends were trimmed by 6 bases and 6 bases, with 15 bases remaining between them. Germline-derived CDR1 and CDR2 are MNHEY and SVGAGI. The CDR3 has 13 amino acids. The CDR3 DNA sequence: TGTGCCAGCAGCCCCCGACTGGAGTCCGAGCAGTACTTC. Protein sequence: CASSPRLESEQYF.

The V call is TRBV27, the J call TRBJ1-1; 8 nucleotides agree with TRBD1. Germline assignment: CDR1 MNHEY and CDR2 SMNVEV (reference sequence). This CDR3 comprises 12 residues. V lost 5 bases to trimming and J lost 6 bases; unmatched junction nucleotides: 2. The CDR3 DNA is TGTGCCAGCAGTCCAGGGGGCCCTGAAGCTTTCTTT. Amino acids: CASSPGGPEAFF.

The chain combines TRBV28 with TRBJ1-6; unclear D gene. This CDR3 spans 11 amino acids. Germline-derived CDR1 and CDR2 are MDHEN and SYDVKM. V lost 6 bases and J 14 bases, leaving 11 bases between the germline ends. The chain's CDR3 is CASSRIAALHF. The CDR3 bases are TGTGCCAGCAGCCGTATCGCGGCCCTCCACTTT.

This clone appeared a single time. In DNA, the CDR3 is TGTGCCAGCAGGCCCACCGGTCTTAACTATGGCTACACCTTC. This translates into CASRPTGLNYGYTF. The chain joins TRBV11-2 to TRBJ1-2, with no clear D. Germline V gene data show CDR1 as SGHAT and CDR2 as FQNNGV. The CDR3 has 14 residues. Deletions cut 6 bases from V and 1 base from J, with 12 bases between.

The sample holds one count of this clone. The chain couples TRBV7-3 to TRBJ2-3, with D hard to call. The ends were cut back, 5 bases at V and 2 bases at J, with 5 bases in the middle. Per germline, CDR1 SGHTA and CDR2 FQGTGA. The CDR3 consists of 12 residues. DNA of the CDR3: TGTGCCAGCAGCATCAACACAGATACGCAGTATTTT. Protein product: CASSINTDTQYF.

To note about this clone: Other DNA sequences in the same sample also yield this CDR3. The chain links TRBV4-1 to TRBJ2-5; maybe TRBD2 (6 bases). The CDR3 covers 14 residues. Trimming took 1 base from V and 5 from J, leaving 11 bases between them. Germline CDR1 reads MGHRA; CDR2 reads YSYEKL. The CDR3: CASSQVGGVETQYF. CDR3 nucleotides: TGCGCCAGCAGCCAAGTTGGAGGGGTTGAGACCCAGTACTTC.

V is TRBV4-1 and J is TRBJ1-2; weak D call: TRBD1 (6 bases). Germline values: CDR1 MGHRA, CDR2 YSYEKL. Trimming pared 0 bases from V and 3 bases from J, leaving 8 bases between. There are 14 residues in the CDR3. Written as DNA, the CDR3 is TGCGCCAGCAGCCAAGATCCAGGGGACTATGGCTACACCTTC. Encoded protein: CASSQDPGDYGYTF.

The V call is TRBV5-1, the J call TRBJ2-7, with 11 bases matching TRBD2. Trimming removed 0 bases from V and 6 bases from J; junction bases left unmatched: 5. Germline V CDR1 and CDR2: SGHRS, YFSETQ. This CDR3 comprises 15 residues. The CDR3 here is CASSLGGLAVSEQYF. As DNA, the CDR3 is TGCGCCAGCAGCTTGGGGGGACTAGCGGTCTCCGAGCAGTACTTC.

The J gene is TRBJ1-4, the V gene TRBV4-1, with 7 bases aligning to TRBD1. CDR3 length equals 16 residues. Germline CDR1 reads MGHRA; CDR2 reads YSYEKL. Trimming at V came to 5 bases and at J to 5 bases, leaving 11 bases not matched to a gene. CDR3 in DNA: TGCGCCAGCAGCTCCGGAGGGGCCAGGGGGAATGAAAAACTGTTTTTT. Translating gives CASSSGGARGNEKLFF.

V is TRBV6-2 or TRBV6-3 and J is TRBJ1-1; 8 nucleotides line up with TRBD1. This CDR3 has 14 residues. Germline V gene data show CDR1 as MNHEY and CDR2 as SVGEGT. J lost 0 bases, V lost 6 bases, and 3 bases had no gene match. The chain's CDR3 is CASRYRGLNTEAFF. CDR3 bases: TGTGCCAGCAGATACAGGGGGTTGAACACTGAAGCTTTCTTT.

CDR3 DNA: TGTGCCAGCAGCTTTGGCCCCAGGAACACTGAAGCTTTCTTT. Encoded protein: CASSFGPRNTEAFF. The genes are TRBV5-4 and TRBJ1-1; D is undetermined. The germline V gene has CDR1 SGHNT and CDR2 YYREEE (reference sequence). V lost 2 bases to trimming and J lost 1 base, with 9 bases between them. The CDR3 consists of 14 residues.

The chain couples TRBV30 to TRBJ2-5; D may be TRBD1 (6 bases). Looked up from germline, CDR1 is GTSNPN and CDR2 is SVGIG (reference sequence). Between the trimmed V and J ends, which lost 3 bases and 2 bases, there was a span of 13 bases. The CDR3 sequence is 14 residues long. The CDR3 loop reads CAWSGGGGQETQYF. The CDR3 coding sequence is TGTGCCTGGAGCGGTGGGGGCGGTCAAGAGACCCAGTACTTC.

This clone was counted once. The chain is built from TRBV7-3 and TRBJ2-6; D unclear. CDR1 SGHTA and CDR2 FQGTGA come from the germline V gene. V lost 5 bases and J lost 0, with 11 bases in between. The CDR3 spans 16 residues. The DNA of the CDR3 is TGTGCCAGCAGCGACGTTCTGGGCTCTGGGGCCAACGTCCTGACTTTC. Translated: CASSDVLGSGANVLTF.

The chain carries TRBV28 and TRBJ1-2; 8 positions agree with TRBD1. Per the germline V gene, CDR1 is MDHEN and CDR2 is SYDVKM. V shed 5 bases and J 4 bases; nucleotides not matched to a gene: 3. This CDR3 has 13 amino acids. CDR3 nucleotides: TGTGCCAGCAGTGGGACAGGACTCTATGGCTACACCTTC. Protein sequence: CASSGTGLYGYTF.

The V and J genes are TRBV7-9 and TRBJ1-1; D remains ambiguous. Per germline, CDR1 SEHNR and CDR2 FQNEAQ (reference sequence). V was shortened by 1 base and J by 0 bases, with 9 bases between the two germline ends. This CDR3 region has 15 residues. The CDR3 bases are TGTGCCAGCAGCTTAGGGGTCACGATGAACACTGAAGCTTTCTTT. Translating it yields CASSLGVTMNTEAFF.

V gene TRBV6-6 combines with J gene TRBJ2-7; TRBD1 agrees at 11 bases. Germline V lookup: CDR1 MNHNY, CDR2 SVGAGI (reference sequence). V trimming: 6 bases; J trimming: 3 bases; junction bases outside the gene matches: 7. The CDR3 sequence is 15 residues long. The CDR3 DNA follows: TGTGCCAGCAGGCCCACCGGGACAGGGGGCTACGAGCAGTACTTC. Its protein product is CASRPTGTGGYEQYF.

The genes are TRBV5-1 and TRBJ1-2, with 7 bases matching TRBD1. Trimming at V came to 2 bases and at J to 6 bases, leaving 7 bases not matched to a gene. The V gene's germline CDR1 is SGHRS and CDR2 YFSETQ. This CDR3 spans 14 amino acids. The CDR3 DNA sequence: TGCGCCAGCAGCTTAGAAGGAGGGGGCAATGGCTACACCTTC. Protein product: CASSLEGGGNGYTF.

This sequence joins TRBV5-1 and TRBJ2-3, with D unclear. Germline V gives CDR1 SGHRS, CDR2 YFSETQ. V was cut by 0 bases and J by 1 base, with 12 bases left in between. The CDR3 spans 16 residues. The CDR3 bases are TGCGCCAGCAGCTTGGCCAGTGCTGGTGGCACAGATACGCAGTATTTT. This encodes CASSLASAGGTDTQYF.

The chain links TRBV5-1 to TRBJ2-7; D is perhaps TRBD2 (6 bases). This CDR3 comprises 15 residues. Germline V CDR1 and CDR2: SGHRS, YFSETQ. V was pared by 1 base and J by 0 bases, with 11 bases between. CDR3 DNA sequence: TGCGCCAGCAGCTTGACAGGAGGGGACTCCTACGAGCAGTACTTC. Translated, it gives CASSLTGGDSYEQYF. The full variable domain, its missing parts supplied by reference TRBV5-1 and TRBJ2-7, is KAGVTQTPRYLIKTRGQQVTLSCSPISGHRSVSWYQQTPGQGLQFLFEYFSETQRNKGNFPGRFSGRQFSNSRSEMNVSTLELGDSALYLCASSLTGGDSYEQYFGPGTRLTVT.

The chain carries TRBV5-1 and TRBJ2-2; tentatively, D is TRBD2 (6 bases). V was trimmed by 4 bases and J by 4 bases, leaving 20 bases between them. The CDR3 consists of 17 residues. Germline lookup yields CDR1 SGHRS and CDR2 YFSETQ. CDR3 nucleotide sequence: TGCGCCAGCAGCCCGAGGGGAGGCCAATTCGGCACCGGGGAGCTGTTTTTT. Encoded protein: CASSPRGGQFGTGELFF.

Here the CDR3 reads CASSELTGGEGDGYTF. Here the CDR3 DNA reads TGTGCCAGCAGTGAATTGACAGGGGGCGAGGGGGATGGCTACACCTTC. The chain couples TRBV25-1 to TRBJ1-2; 10 bases are shared with TRBD1. This CDR3 region has 16 residues. Germline trimming cut 1 base from V and 6 bases from J; bases unmatched to any gene: 8. The germline V gene has CDR1 MGHDK and CDR2 SYGVNS.

The chain uses TRBV3-1 (or the pseudogene TRBV3-2) and TRBJ1-2; a weak D match, TRBD1 (6 bases). V was clipped by 2 bases and J by 8 bases, with 21 bases between them. Germline CDR1 is LGHDT and CDR2 is YNNKEL (reference sequence). The length of the CDR3 is 16 residues. This CDR3 is CASSQLVLSGGGGYTF. The CDR3 DNA sequence: TGTGCCAGCAGCCAACTAGTCCTCTCGGGGGGCGGCGGCTACACCTTC.

The rearrangement uses TRBV19 and TRBJ1-5; 9 bases map to TRBD1. The CDR3 covers 17 residues. Germline-derived CDR1 and CDR2 are LNHDA and SQIVND (reference sequence). V dropped 5 bases and J dropped 5; count of bases not matched to a gene: 13. DNA for the CDR3: TGTGCCAGTAGTGCCATTCCTCGACAGGGGGTGCATCAGCCCCAGCATTTT. Translated: CASSAIPRQGVHQPQHF.

This chain joins TRBV9 and TRBJ1-2; a weak D match, TRBD1 (6 bases). The germline V gene encodes CDR1 SGDLS and CDR2 YYNGEE. The CDR3 extends over 14 amino acids. The germline V and J ends were trimmed by 0 bases and 5 bases, with 11 bases remaining between them. CDR3 nucleotides: TGTGCCAGCAGCGTAGCGGGGGGCTCATATGGCTACACCTTC. Encoded protein: CASSVAGGSYGYTF.

The chain uses TRBV6-2 or TRBV6-3 and TRBJ2-7, with a weak D call TRBD2 (6 bases). V lost 0 bases and J lost 6, with 15 bases in between. CDR3 length equals 15 residues. Per the germline V gene, CDR1 is MNHEY and CDR2 is SVGEGT. CDR3 DNA sequence: TGTGCCAGCAGTTACTCCACCTTAGGAGGGAGCGAGCAGTACTTC. It encodes CASSYSTLGGSEQYF.

CDR3 loop: CASSLEGGTEAFF. The CDR3 DNA follows: TGTGCCAGCAGCTTGGAAGGGGGCACTGAAGCTTTCTTT. The chain recombines TRBV7-9 with TRBJ1-1, with a weak D call TRBD1 (6 bases). V lost 3 bases and J lost 4, with 9 bases in between. The CDR3 length is 13 residues. CDR1 is SEHNR and CDR2 is FQNEAQ in the germline V gene (reference sequence). Using reference TRBV7-9 and TRBJ1-1 for the parts outside the CDR3, the full variable domain is DTGVSQNPRHKITKRGQNVTFRCDPISEHNRLYWYRQTLGQGPEFLTYFQNEAQLEKSRLLSDRFSAERPKGSFSTLEIQRTEQGDSAMYLCASSLEGGTEAFFGQGTRLTVV.

The chain uses TRBV5-4 and TRBJ1-6, with 12 bases fitting TRBD1. The V gene end was trimmed by 5 bases and the J gene end by 2 bases; junction bases not matched to a gene: 8. The CDR3 runs to 18 residues. CDR1 SGHNT and CDR2 YYREEE come from the germline V gene (reference sequence). The CDR3 bases are TGTGCCAGCAGTGGAGGGACAGGGGGCCCACCCTATAATTCACCCCTCCACTTT. This codes for CASSGGTGGPPYNSPLHF.

V and J are TRBV4-2 and TRBJ2-2, with 12 bases identical to TRBD2. The CDR3 spans 18 residues. CDR1 and CDR2 (germline): LGHNA, YNFKEQ. Trimming took 0 bases from V and 3 from J; bases not matched to a gene: 5. Here the CDR3 reads CASSQDARLAGDTGELFF. For the CDR3, the DNA is TGTGCCAGCAGCCAAGATGCGCGACTAGCGGGGGACACCGGGGAGCTGTTTTTT.

This clone was detected once. The V gene is TRBV13, the J gene TRBJ2-3; tentatively, D is TRBD2 (6 bases). This CDR3 has 13 residues. Looked up from germline, CDR1 is PRHDT and CDR2 is FYEKMQ (reference sequence). Trimming left V 5 bases short and J 4 bases short, with 10 bases between. CDR3 region: CASSRSGADTQYF. Written as DNA, the CDR3 is TGTGCCAGCAGCCGATCGGGAGCAGATACGCAGTATTTT.